Below, 30 T cell receptor beta chains from the same sample are listed, as sequenced in a study of blood T cell repertoires in COVID-19. Sequenced by immunoSEQ multiplex PCR; TCRdb stores in-frame clones only, minus some. The sample carries about 140,000 clones, almost 80% recorded once. The sequencing sample was made of PBMCs or T cells enriched from blood (not recorded which). These receptors were taken from a woman between 45 and 65 years old who had recovered from COVID-19.

The chain carries TRBV5-5 and TRBJ1-5; D gene ambiguous. Looked up from germline, CDR1 is SGHKS and CDR2 is YYEKEE (reference sequence). V lost 2 bases and J lost 5, with 5 bases in between. CDR3 length: 12 residues. This CDR3 is CASSLADQPQHF. In DNA, the CDR3 is TGTGCCAGCAGCTTAGCGGATCAGCCCCAGCATTTT.

This chain connects TRBV27 to TRBJ1-2, with a weak D call TRBD1 (6 bases). Trimming pared 5 bases from V and 7 bases from J, leaving 20 bases between. The length of the CDR3 is 15 residues. Germline V gene data show CDR1 as MNHEY and CDR2 as SMNVEV (reference sequence). The CDR3 loop is CASSTTTGLLGGYTF. The DNA of the CDR3 is TGTGCCAGCAGTACCACGACAGGCCTACTAGGTGGCTACACCTTC.

In this sample, this clone turned up once. The V and J genes are TRBV18 and TRBJ2-3; 8 bases map to TRBD1. Germline V CDR1 and CDR2: KGHSH, LQKENI. CDR3 length: 15 residues. Trimming took 1 base from V and 2 from J; bases not matched to a gene: 2. CDR3 loop: CASSPRQGPTDTQYF. Here the CDR3 DNA reads TGTGCCAGCTCACCACGACAGGGGCCCACAGATACGCAGTATTTT.

The rearrangement links TRBV19 to TRBJ1-1; a weak D match, TRBD1 (6 bases). The germline CDR1 and CDR2 sequences are LNHDA and SQIVND (reference sequence). Trimming pared 5 bases from V and 0 bases from J, leaving 16 bases between. The CDR3 spans 16 residues. The chain's CDR3 is CASSVRQERVNTEAFF. The CDR3, as DNA: TGTGCCAGTAGTGTACGACAGGAACGGGTGAACACTGAAGCTTTCTTT. Combining the CDR3 with reference TRBV19 and TRBJ1-1 gives the whole variable domain DGGITQSPKYLFRKEGQNVTLSCEQNLNHDAMYWYRQDPGQGLRLIYYSQIVNDFQKGDIAEGYSVSREKKESFPLTVTSAQKNPTAFYLCASSVRQERVNTEAFFGQGTRLTVV.

This sequence joins TRBV27 and TRBJ2-7; D may be TRBD2 (6 bases). V lost 2 bases and J 6 bases, leaving 11 bases between the germline ends. Germline V lookup: CDR1 MNHEY, CDR2 SMNVEV (reference sequence). This CDR3 spans 13 amino acids. The CDR3 coding sequence is TGTGCCAGCAGTTTAAGCAGGGAGGTCGAGCAGTACTTC. Protein: CASSLSREVEQYF.

The rearrangement links TRBV11-2 to TRBJ1-2; maybe TRBD1 (5 bases). Germline CDR1 and CDR2: SGHAT and FQNNGV. Trimming pared 1 base from V and 4 bases from J, leaving 22 bases between. This CDR3 region has 18 residues. As DNA, the CDR3 is TGTGCCAGCAGCTTAGCTTACCCCGGGACGGAGGGTGTCTATGGCTACACCTTC. Its protein is CASSLAYPGTEGVYGYTF.

The chain recombines TRBV7-2 with TRBJ1-1; 8 bases line up with TRBD1. The V gene end was trimmed by 6 bases and the J gene end by 5 bases; junction bases not matched to a gene: 17. This CDR3 is 17 amino acids long. The germline V gene encodes CDR1 SGHTA and CDR2 FQGNSA. The CDR3 spells CASRFGQGFSLGTEAFF. As DNA, the CDR3 is TGTGCCAGCAGGTTCGGACAGGGATTTTCGTTGGGGACTGAAGCTTTCTTT.

This rearrangement joins TRBV12-3 or TRBV12-4 to TRBJ1-1; D is ambiguous. With 8 bases removed from V and 6 bases from J, the gap between germline ends came to 7 bases. This CDR3 is 10 amino acids long. CDR3 sequence reads: CASHFAEAFF. The CDR3 DNA is TGTGCCAGCCACTTCGCTGAAGCTTTCTTT.

The V gene is TRBV6-5, the J gene TRBJ1-1; possible D gene TRBD1, 6 bases. The CDR3 consists of 15 residues. V was shortened by 1 base and J by 0 bases, with 9 bases between the two germline ends. Germline V gene sequence: CDR1 MNHEY, CDR2 SVGAGI. CDR3 nucleotides: TGTGCCAGCAGTTACTTCGGACAGATGAACACTGAAGCTTTCTTT. Residues: CASSYFGQMNTEAFF.

The chain combines TRBV7-9 with TRBJ1-5, with TRBD1 matching 7 bases. The CDR3 covers 13 residues. Unmatched junction bases numbered 1, after V lost 1 base and J lost 7 bases. The germline V gene encodes CDR1 SEHNR and CDR2 FQNEAQ (reference sequence). The CDR3 DNA reads TGTGCCAGCAGCTTAGGACAGGGCCAGCCCCAGCATTTT. Protein sequence: CASSLGQGQPQHF.

The chain joins TRBV3-1 (or the pseudogene TRBV3-2) to TRBJ2-1, with 10 bases fitting TRBD2. Germline V gene lookup returns CDR1 LGHDT and CDR2 YNNKEL (reference sequence). This CDR3 region has 16 residues. Trimming at V came to 2 bases and at J to 7 bases, leaving 8 bases not matched to a gene. The CDR3 DNA is TGTGCCAGCAGCCAACTGAGCGGGAGGGCCTGGAATGAGCAGTTCTTC. This sequence encodes CASSQLSGRAWNEQFF.

In regard to this clone: One junction end does not reproduce the germline sequence, and a read error may be involved. The chain combines TRBV7-7 with TRBJ1-3; TRBD1 matches at 8 bases. CDR3 length: 15 residues. Germline lookup yields CDR1 SSHAT and CDR2 FNYEAQ (reference sequence). The DNA of the CDR3 is TGTGCTAGCAGCTCGACAGGGGAGGCTGGAAACACCATATATTTT. Translating it yields CASSSTGEAGNTIYF.

The V gene is TRBV18, the J gene TRBJ1-4; no clear D. The CDR3 has 13 amino acids. Germline V lookup: CDR1 KGHSH, CDR2 LQKENI. V dropped 4 bases and J dropped 5 bases, with 8 bases sitting between them. Here the CDR3 reads CASSRNLNEKLFF. CDR3 bases: TGTGCCAGCTCACGAAACTTGAATGAAAAACTGTTTTTT.

The table lists this clone with a few counts. The rearrangement links TRBV7-9 to TRBJ1-4; D unresolved. The CDR3 is 14 residues long. The V gene lost 1 base and the J gene lost 5 bases, with 8 bases spanning the gap. Germline V gene sequence: CDR1 SEHNR, CDR2 FQNEAQ (reference sequence). CDR3 nucleotide sequence: TGTGCCAGCAGCTTAGGACTTCTGAATGAAAAACTGTTTTTT. This sequence encodes CASSLGLLNEKLFF.

This clone was seen once. This chain connects TRBV28 to TRBJ2-1; 8 bases fit TRBD2. The ends lost 10 bases at V and 5 bases at J; junction bases unmatched: 10. Germline CDR1 and CDR2: MDHEN and SYDVKM. The CDR3 sequence is 14 residues long. The chain's CDR3 is CATRSGSNNNEQFF. CDR3 in DNA: TGTGCCACCAGAAGCGGGAGCAATAACAATGAGCAGTTCTTC.

The chain employs TRBV5-1 and TRBJ1-2; no clear D. Germline V lookup: CDR1 SGHRS, CDR2 YFSETQ. Trimming shortened V by 7 bases and J by 8 bases, and 18 bases separated the two germline ends. This CDR3 comprises 13 residues. The CDR3 sequence: CASGKGGEPGYTF. CDR3 coding DNA: TGCGCCAGCGGGAAAGGCGGGGAACCGGGCTACACCTTC.

The chain employs TRBV6-5 and TRBJ2-7; 7 bases fit TRBD2. Germline CDR1 reads MNHEY; CDR2 reads SVGAGI. The CDR3 runs 14 residues. Unmatched junction bases numbered 7, after V lost 6 bases and J lost 2 bases. The CDR3 sequence is CASSPLALPYEQYF. For the CDR3, the DNA is TGTGCCAGCAGCCCACTAGCGCTACCCTACGAGCAGTACTTC.

The V and J genes are TRBV7-2 and TRBJ1-5, with 12 bases aligning to TRBD1. From germline, CDR1 is SGHTA and CDR2 FQGNSA. The V gene end was trimmed by 4 bases and the J gene end by 0 bases; junction bases not matched to a gene: 10. The CDR3 loop spans 19 amino acids. The CDR3 DNA reads TGTGCCAGCAGCTCTAGGCCGGGACAGGGGGCGGGTAGCAATCAGCCCCAGCATTTT. Protein sequence: CASSSRPGQGAGSNQPQHF.

The CDR3 loop reads CASSFRGALGAFF. CDR3 DNA sequence: TGCGCCAGCAGCTTCAGGGGGGCCCTAGGAGCTTTCTTT. The chain joins TRBV5-1 to TRBJ1-1; TRBD1 aligns across 7 bases. J lost 10 bases, V lost 2 bases, and 8 bases had no gene match. The CDR3 spans 13 residues. Germline V gene lookup returns CDR1 SGHRS and CDR2 YFSETQ.

This chain links TRBV10-3 with TRBJ2-1, with 9 positions matching TRBD2. Germline CDR1 is ENHRY and CDR2 is SYGVKD. CDR3 length equals 13 residues. The trim removed 11 bases at V and 7 bases at J, leaving 9 bases unmatched. The CDR3 protein is CAYGLAGNNEQFF. The CDR3 bases are TGTGCCTACGGGCTAGCGGGAAATAATGAGCAGTTCTTC.

This clone was detected only a few times. The V call is TRBV3-1 (or the pseudogene TRBV3-2), the J call TRBJ1-2, with D unclear. This CDR3 contains 15 residues. Trimming shortened V by 0 bases and J by 4 bases, and 12 bases separated the two germline ends. Per germline, CDR1 LGHDT and CDR2 YNNKEL (reference sequence). CDR3 DNA sequence: TGTGCCAGCAGCCAAGATTCACACCTTCCCTATGGCTACACCTTC. Translated: CASSQDSHLPYGYTF.

This chain joins TRBV3-1 (or the pseudogene TRBV3-2) and TRBJ2-7; TRBD2 is a possible D gene (7 bases). This CDR3 has 13 amino acids. V gave up 5 bases and J gave up 5 bases, with 13 bases separating them. Germline V lookup: CDR1 LGHDT, CDR2 YNNKEL (reference sequence). CDR3 DNA sequence: TGTGCCAGCAGCGGGGGGGCTGGAAACGAGCAGTACTTC. It codes for CASSGGAGNEQYF.

This clone was recorded a few times. The gene calls are TRBV7-9 and TRBJ1-4, with 9 bases lining up with TRBD1. The V segment lost 5 bases and the J segment 8 bases; nucleotides outside the gene matches: 3. This CDR3 comprises 13 residues. Germline CDR1 and CDR2: SEHNR and FQNEAQ (reference sequence). CDR3 in amino acids: CASSRQGEEKLFF. The DNA of the CDR3 is TGTGCCAGCAGCAGACAGGGGGAGGAAAAACTGTTTTTT.

This chain joins TRBV3-1 (or the pseudogene TRBV3-2) and TRBJ1-5, with 8 nucleotides matching TRBD1. CDR3 length equals 14 residues. V trimming: 3 bases; J trimming: 5 bases; junction bases outside the gene matches: 3. Per the germline V gene, CDR1 is LGHDT and CDR2 is YNNKEL (reference sequence). The chain's CDR3 is CASSQGQDHQPQHF. In DNA, the CDR3 is TGTGCCAGCAGCCAGGGACAGGATCATCAGCCCCAGCATTTT.

V gene TRBV5-6 combines with J gene TRBJ1-1; no reliable D call. Germline loops: CDR1 SGHDT, CDR2 YYEEEE. V was clipped by 3 bases and J by 0 bases, with 15 bases between them. This CDR3 region has 16 residues. CDR3 DNA sequence: TGTGCCAGCAGCTACTACCTTACGGTCCTGAACACTGAAGCTTTCTTT. This gives the protein CASSYYLTVLNTEAFF.

This clone was observed a single time. The rearrangement links TRBV7-9 to TRBJ2-7; 9 nucleotides align to TRBD1. The CDR3 length is 14 residues. V was clipped by 1 base and J by 5 bases; unmatched bases: 3. Germline CDR1 and CDR2: SEHNR and FQNEAQ (reference sequence). As DNA, the CDR3 is TGTGCCAGCAGCTTAGAGGGGGACAGGGACGAGCAGTACTTC. It specifies CASSLEGDRDEQYF.

The chain uses TRBV6-5 and TRBJ2-7; a possible D gene is TRBD2 (6 bases). The CDR3 sequence is 16 residues long. CDR1 is MNHEY and CDR2 is SVGAGI in the germline V gene. The ends were cut back, 0 bases at V and 2 bases at J, with 14 bases in the middle. CDR3 DNA sequence: TGTGCCAGCAGTTACTCCGGAGGGAAGGCCACCTACGAGCAGTACTTC. Encoded protein: CASSYSGGKATYEQYF.

The chain uses TRBV11-3 and TRBJ2-7, with TRBD1 matching over 8 bases. J gave up 3 bases and V 3 bases, and 1 base lay outside the gene matches. This CDR3 has 13 residues. Germline lookup yields CDR1 SGHNT and CDR2 YENEEA. CDR3: CASSFGQGYEQYF. The CDR3, as DNA: TGTGCCAGCAGCTTTGGACAGGGCTACGAGCAGTACTTC.

The CDR3 DNA sequence: TGTGCCAGCAGCTTGTCGGGACAGGGAAATTCACCCCTCCACTTT. Its protein is CASSLSGQGNSPLHF. This chain joins TRBV5-8 and TRBJ1-6; the match to TRBD1 covers 9 bases. Germline lookup yields CDR1 SGHTS and CDR2 YDEGEE. The length of the CDR3 is 15 residues. V trimming: 1 base; J trimming: 7 bases; junction bases outside the gene matches: 3.

The rearrangement links TRBV6-5 to TRBJ1-2, with 9 bases lining up with TRBD1. V lost 7 bases, J lost 8 bases, and 8 bases stayed unmatched. CDR1 is MNHEY and CDR2 is SVGAGI in the germline V gene. This CDR3 spans 13 amino acids. The CDR3 nucleotides read TGTGCCAGCAACCCCGGACAGGGGAGGGGCTACACCTTC. It translates to CASNPGQGRGYTF.